Listed below are T cell receptor beta chains from one sample, sequenced in a study of T cell changes during pregnancy in multiple sclerosis. The method was immunoSEQ multiplex PCR; TCRdb's version includes in-frame clones alone and lacks a portion of them. The sample carries tens of thousands of clones, approximately 86% recorded once. The source material was CD4+ T cells from peripheral blood mononuclear cells, sampled in the first trimester of pregnancy. These receptors came from a female donor in good health, enrolled as a control in a pregnancy study. CDR3s include the opening cysteine and the closing phenylalanine or tryptophan. Fields, in order: J gene, V gene, CDR3 length, CDR3 protein.

j_call: TRBJ1-2
v_call: TRBV2
cdr3_length: 15
cdr3_aa: CASSEERTMGGGYTF

j_call: TRBJ2-7
v_call: TRBV5-1
cdr3_length: 14
cdr3_aa: CASSLTGAAYEQYF

j_call: TRBJ1-5
v_call: TRBV2
cdr3_length: 15
cdr3_aa: CASSEAGQGLEAQHF

j_call: TRBJ2-1
v_call: TRBV19
cdr3_length: 15
cdr3_aa: CASSPGWNSYNEQFF

j_call: TRBJ1-4
v_call: TRBV7-2
cdr3_length: 15
cdr3_aa: CASSQRAPYNEKLFF

j_call: TRBJ1-6
v_call: TRBV7-8
cdr3_length: 15
cdr3_aa: CASSPRDRDNSPLHF

j_call: TRBJ1-5
v_call: TRBV7-2
cdr3_length: 16
cdr3_aa: CASSLEDRVPNQPQHF

j_call: TRBJ2-7
v_call: TRBV19
cdr3_length: 12
cdr3_aa: CASSTSSYEQYF

j_call: TRBJ1-2
v_call: TRBV19
cdr3_length: 14
cdr3_aa: CASSLDRTNYGYTF

j_call: TRBJ1-3
v_call: TRBV6-5
cdr3_length: 12
cdr3_aa: CASIDGGNTIYF

j_call: TRBJ2-1
v_call: TRBV9
cdr3_length: 19
cdr3_aa: CASSDPTSGGISSYNEQFF

j_call: TRBJ1-1
v_call: TRBV19
cdr3_length: 16
cdr3_aa: CASSMSFGGGNTEAFF

j_call: TRBJ2-1
v_call: TRBV11-3
cdr3_length: 17
cdr3_aa: CASSTRLAGGNYNEQFF

j_call: TRBJ1-2
v_call: TRBV6-1
cdr3_length: 13
cdr3_aa: CASTRGPAGGYTF

j_call: TRBJ2-2
v_call: TRBV6-5
cdr3_length: 13
cdr3_aa: CASKAGNTGELFF

j_call: TRBJ1-1
v_call: TRBV5-1
cdr3_length: 18
cdr3_aa: CASSRSGTGISVNTEAFF

j_call: TRBJ2-2
v_call: TRBV7-3
cdr3_length: 15
cdr3_aa: CASSNDRGLAGELFF

j_call: TRBJ2-7
v_call: TRBV18
cdr3_length: 14
cdr3_aa: CASSPQGVAYEQYF

j_call: TRBJ2-3
v_call: TRBV7-2
cdr3_length: 14
cdr3_aa: CASSPGGALDTQYF

j_call: TRBJ1-2
v_call: TRBV19
cdr3_length: 14
cdr3_aa: CASSSRQGGYGYTF

j_call: TRBJ1-2
v_call: TRBV30
cdr3_length: 13
cdr3_aa: CAWSREENYGYTF

j_call: TRBJ2-3
v_call: TRBV5-1
cdr3_length: 15
cdr3_aa: CASSLISGSTDTQYF

j_call: TRBJ2-7
v_call: TRBV5-8
cdr3_length: 14
cdr3_aa: CASSNRDSSYEQYF

j_call: TRBJ1-4
v_call: TRBV4-1
cdr3_length: 16
cdr3_aa: CASSQGLGVGNEKLFF

j_call: TRBJ2-2
v_call: TRBV4-1
cdr3_length: 19
cdr3_aa: CASSQDVPGSRVYTGELFF

j_call: TRBJ2-5
v_call: TRBV6-1
cdr3_length: 15
cdr3_aa: CASRPLAGAQETQYF

j_call: TRBJ2-2
v_call: TRBV30
cdr3_length: 14
cdr3_aa: CAWSKSRDGGELFF

j_call: TRBJ1-2
v_call: TRBV4-2
cdr3_length: 13
cdr3_aa: CASSQDRDYGYTF

j_call: TRBJ2-2
v_call: TRBV14
cdr3_length: 13
cdr3_aa: CASSMSNTGELFF

j_call: TRBJ2-7
v_call: TRBV27
cdr3_length: 18
cdr3_aa: CASSLRQGAGAGFYEQYF

j_call: TRBJ1-1
v_call: TRBV11-2
cdr3_length: 13
cdr3_aa: CASSQQGNTEAFF

j_call: TRBJ1-4
v_call: TRBV6-1
cdr3_length: 14
cdr3_aa: CASRRPGGNEKLFF

j_call: TRBJ2-1
v_call: TRBV7-3
cdr3_length: 19
cdr3_aa: CASSLFGRAQNSSYNEQFF

j_call: TRBJ2-1
v_call: TRBV18
cdr3_length: 14
cdr3_aa: CASSPLGRGSEQFF

j_call: TRBJ2-2
v_call: TRBV4-3
cdr3_length: 21
cdr3_aa: CASSPRLLRGGLPVNTGELFF

j_call: TRBJ1-2
v_call: TRBV13
cdr3_length: 13
cdr3_aa: CASKPGGNYGYTF

j_call: TRBJ1-5
v_call: TRBV7-9
cdr3_length: 12
cdr3_aa: CASSPGDQPQHF

j_call: TRBJ2-7
v_call: TRBV18
cdr3_length: 15
cdr3_aa: CASSPQIAATYEQYF

j_call: TRBJ2-2
v_call: TRBV6-4
cdr3_length: 13
cdr3_aa: CASSLESTGELFF

j_call: TRBJ2-7
v_call: TRBV1
cdr3_length: 15
cdr3_aa: CTSSQTGTGVYEQYF

j_call: TRBJ2-7
v_call: TRBV11-2
cdr3_length: 14
cdr3_aa: CASRKAGLNYEQYF